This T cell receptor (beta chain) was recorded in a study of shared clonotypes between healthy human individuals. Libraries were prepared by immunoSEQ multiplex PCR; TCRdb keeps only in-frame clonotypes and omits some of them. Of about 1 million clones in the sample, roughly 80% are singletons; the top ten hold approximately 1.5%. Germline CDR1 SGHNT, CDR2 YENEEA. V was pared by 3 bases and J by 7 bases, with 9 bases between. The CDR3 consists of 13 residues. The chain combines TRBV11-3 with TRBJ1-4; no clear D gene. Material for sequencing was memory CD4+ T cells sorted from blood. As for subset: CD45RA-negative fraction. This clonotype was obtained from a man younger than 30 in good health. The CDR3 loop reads CASSFGPGEKLFF. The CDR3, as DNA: TGTGCCAGCAGCTTCGGTCCGGGTGAAAAACTGTTTTTT.